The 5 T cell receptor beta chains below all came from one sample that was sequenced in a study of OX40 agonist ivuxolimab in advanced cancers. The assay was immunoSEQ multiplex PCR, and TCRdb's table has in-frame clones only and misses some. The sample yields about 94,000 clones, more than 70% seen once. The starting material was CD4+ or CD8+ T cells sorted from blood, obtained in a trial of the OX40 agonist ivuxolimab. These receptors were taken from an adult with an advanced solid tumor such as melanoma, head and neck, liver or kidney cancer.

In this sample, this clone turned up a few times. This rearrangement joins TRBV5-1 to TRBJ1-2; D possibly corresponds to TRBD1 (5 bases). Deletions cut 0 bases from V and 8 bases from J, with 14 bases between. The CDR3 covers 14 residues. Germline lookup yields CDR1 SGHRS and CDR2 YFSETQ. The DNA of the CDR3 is TGCGCCAGCAGCTTGGACCCCGACAGCGGAGGCTACACCTTC. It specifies CASSLDPDSGGYTF.

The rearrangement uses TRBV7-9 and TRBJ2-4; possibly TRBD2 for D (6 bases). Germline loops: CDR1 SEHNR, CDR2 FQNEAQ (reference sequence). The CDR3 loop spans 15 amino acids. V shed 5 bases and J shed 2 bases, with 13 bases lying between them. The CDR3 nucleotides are TGTGCCAGCAGCCTCGCGGGACTCCCCAAAAACATTCAGTACTTC. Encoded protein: CASSLAGLPKNIQYF.

This CDR3 is CASSLAGTSGGSRETQYF. The CDR3 DNA is TGCGCCAGCAGCCTCGCGGGGACTAGCGGGGGCTCGAGAGAGACCCAGTACTTC. The gene calls are TRBV4-1 and TRBJ2-5, with 14 bases identical to TRBD2. The CDR3 has 18 amino acids. Germline CDR1 MGHRA, CDR2 YSYEKL. With 4 bases clipped from V and 4 bases from J, the junction kept 11 bases outside the gene matches.

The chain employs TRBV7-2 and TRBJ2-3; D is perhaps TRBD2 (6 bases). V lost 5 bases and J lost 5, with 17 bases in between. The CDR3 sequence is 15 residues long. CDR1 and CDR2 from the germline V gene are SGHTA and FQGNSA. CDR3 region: CASSPSQRAGDTQYF. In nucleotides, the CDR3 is TGTGCCAGCAGCCCAAGCCAGCGGGCGGGAGATACGCAGTATTTT.

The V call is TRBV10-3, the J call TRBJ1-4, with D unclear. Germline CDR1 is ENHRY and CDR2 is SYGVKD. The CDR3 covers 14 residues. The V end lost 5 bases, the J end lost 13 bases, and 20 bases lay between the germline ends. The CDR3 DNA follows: TGTGCCATCAGTCCCTCCGGACTCGGCGGAGGACTGTTTTTT. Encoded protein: CAISPSGLGGGLFF.